The 12 T cell receptor beta chains presented below share a single source sample, sequenced in a study of T cell responses to AZD1222 COVID-19 vaccine (dated by TCRdb to about 2021). Library prep was done by the immunoSEQ multiplex PCR assay. This is the immuneACCESS table as TCRdb keeps it, with only in-frame sequences that have V and J called. A part of the clones is gone; compared with another copy, unresolved V genes explain less than half, and the rest is unexplained. Across this sample there are 90,000 to 110,000 clones, with roughly 91% seen only once. The ten top clones hold over 8% of the sample. What the time point label conveys for this sample: baseline before first vaccination. The sample consisted of peripheral blood, taken on day 0 of AZD1222 vaccination. These receptor sequences come from an adult in good health.

The rearrangement uses TRBV29-1 and TRBJ2-7; D perhaps matches TRBD1 (6 bases). There are 12 residues in the CDR3. Germline V gene data show CDR1 as SQVTM and CDR2 as ANQGSEA. With 5 bases removed from V and 5 bases from J, the gap between germline ends came to 13 bases. The CDR3 sequence is CSVRTVPNEQYF. CDR3 bases: TGCAGCGTTCGGACAGTCCCCAACGAGCAGTACTTC.

The chain couples TRBV6-1 to TRBJ1-5; D is undetermined. V lost 3 bases, J lost 5 bases, and 11 bases lay in between. Germline V CDR1 and CDR2: MNHNS, SASEGT. The CDR3 loop spans 14 amino acids. This CDR3 reads CASSDGDGYQPQHF. For the CDR3, the DNA is TGTGCCAGCAGTGACGGGGATGGCTATCAGCCCCAGCATTTT.

This chain connects TRBV7-9 to TRBJ2-3, with 7 bases aligning to TRBD1. Per the germline V gene, CDR1 is SEHNR and CDR2 is FQNEAQ (reference sequence). V trimming: 10 bases; J trimming: 4 bases; junction bases outside the gene matches: 14. There are 15 residues in the CDR3. The CDR3 reads CATTLQGGAADTQYF. DNA of the CDR3: TGTGCCACCACACTCCAAGGGGGCGCCGCAGATACGCAGTATTTT.

V is TRBV6-5 and J is TRBJ1-2; D remains unclear. Germline values: CDR1 MNHEY, CDR2 SVGAGI. The V end lost 7 bases, the J end lost 4 bases, and 16 bases lay between the germline ends. This CDR3 region has 14 residues. The CDR3 loop is CASKAIGSFYGYTF. The CDR3, as DNA: TGTGCCAGCAAGGCAATTGGCAGCTTCTATGGCTACACCTTC.

The chain is built from TRBV10-3 and TRBJ1-5; weak D call: TRBD1 (5 bases). Trimming stripped 2 bases from V and 9 bases from J, with 11 bases between. Germline V gives CDR1 ENHRY, CDR2 SYGVKD. This CDR3 region has 13 residues. The CDR3 protein is CAISEPGLRPQHF. In nucleotides, the CDR3 is TGTGCCATCAGTGAGCCGGGACTACGGCCCCAGCATTTT.

The chain joins TRBV5-1 to TRBJ1-4; TRBD1 aligns across 7 bases. The CDR3 loop spans 14 amino acids. Germline-derived CDR1 and CDR2 are SGHRS and YFSETQ. V shed 5 bases, J shed 7 bases, and the junction held 8 bases outside the gene matches. The CDR3 sequence: CASRDDRVPEKLFF. CDR3 DNA sequence: TGCGCCAGCAGGGACGACAGGGTTCCTGAAAAACTGTTTTTT.

The V call is TRBV28, the J call TRBJ1-5; D uncertain. This CDR3 comprises 12 residues. The V gene lost 6 bases and the J gene lost 1 base, with 4 bases spanning the gap. Germline assignment: CDR1 MDHEN and CDR2 SYDVKM. CDR3 DNA sequence: TGTGCCAGCAGAGAGAGCAATCAGCCCCAGCATTTT. It yields the protein CASRESNQPQHF.

The V gene is TRBV3-1 (or the pseudogene TRBV3-2), the J gene TRBJ1-1, with a weak D call TRBD1 (5 bases). The CDR3 has 15 residues. The V end was cut by 1 base, the J end by 0 bases, with 9 bases between. Germline V gives CDR1 LGHDT, CDR2 YNNKEL (reference sequence). The CDR3 nucleotides read TGTGCCAGCAGCCAAGTGGGGGTGATGAACACTGAAGCTTTCTTT. Translation gives CASSQVGVMNTEAFF.

CDR3 bases: TGTGCCAGTCGTTCCGGTCCCACTAACTATGGCTACACCTTC. It specifies CASRSGPTNYGYTF. The rearrangement uses TRBV19 and TRBJ1-2; no definite D call. The CDR3 is 14 residues long. V was shortened by 8 bases and J by 0 bases, with 13 bases between the two germline ends. The germline V gene encodes CDR1 LNHDA and CDR2 SQIVND (reference sequence).

The genes are TRBV19 and TRBJ1-5; maybe TRBD1 (6 bases). CDR1 and CDR2 from the germline V gene are LNHDA and SQIVND (reference sequence). The CDR3 sequence is 13 residues long. Trimming removed 3 bases at V and 6 bases at J, with 9 bases between. CDR3 nucleotide sequence: TGTGCCAGTAGTATTCAAGGGGGTCAGCCCCAGCATTTT. This translates into CASSIQGGQPQHF.

The gene calls are TRBV3-1 (or the pseudogene TRBV3-2) and TRBJ1-4, with a possible D match to TRBD1 (6 bases). The V gene's germline CDR1 is LGHDT and CDR2 YNNKEL (reference sequence). The CDR3 contains 14 residues. V lost 4 bases, J lost 7 bases, and 13 bases lay in between. The CDR3 loop is CASSPGGGFEKLFF. The CDR3 DNA sequence: TGTGCCAGCAGCCCCGGAGGGGGTTTTGAAAAACTGTTTTTT.

This CDR3 reads CASSFNRVRSMNTEAFF. The CDR3 DNA follows: TGTGCCAGCAGCTTTAACAGGGTTAGATCCATGAACACTGAAGCTTTCTTT. The chain has TRBV5-5 and TRBJ1-1; possibly TRBD1 for D (6 bases). Per germline, CDR1 SGHKS and CDR2 YYEKEE (reference sequence). CDR3 length equals 17 residues. The V gene lost 2 bases and the J gene lost 0 bases, with 17 bases spanning the gap.